This is a list of T cell receptor beta chains from one sample in a study of blood T cells in healthy people across ages. TCRdb re-analysed the 5' RACE reads in MiXCR, keeping a single row per CDR3 protein. The sample carries roughly 1,700,000 distinct CDR3 sequences, roughly 30% recorded once. Material: blood. The receptor set was obtained from a young woman in good health. Each CDR3 is given with its conserved first and last residue. D genes are given only for firm matches. Part of the rows lack a size; the others show once, few, many or a class for expanded clones.

TRBJ2-1	.	TRBV2	.	CASSDQGNQQFF	TGTGCCAGCAGTGATCAGGGGAATCAGCAGTTCTTC
TRBJ2-1	few	TRBV7-2	.	CASSFTQPSNNEQFF	TGTGCCAGCAGCTTTACCCAGCCAAGTAACAATGAGCAGTTCTTC
TRBJ2-1	many	TRBV11-2	.	CASSLGVDRIAEQFF	TGTGCCAGCAGCTTAGGCGTCGATAGGATAGCTGAGCAGTTCTTC
TRBJ1-2	.	TRBV28	.	CASSLFAGENGYTF	TGTGCCAGTAGTTTATTCGCAGGGGAGAATGGCTACACCTTC
TRBJ2-2	few	TRBV9	.	CASSAGGRANTGELFF	TGTGCCAGCAGCGCGGGGGGCAGGGCGAACACCGGGGAGCTGTTTTTT
TRBJ2-7	few	TRBV12-5	.	CASGQSTEQLSYEQYF	TGTGCTAGTGGTCAATCAACGGAACAACTGTCCTACGAGCAGTACTTC
TRBJ2-5	few	TRBV7-3	.	CASSLQDGEETQYF	TGTGCCAGCAGCTTACAGGACGGGGAAGAGACCCAGTACTTC
TRBJ2-1	.	TRBV7-2	.	CASSSHVGEQFF	TGTGCCAGCAGCTCCCACGTCGGTGAGCAGTTCTTC
TRBJ2-5	few	TRBV14	.	CASSQDYSGKETQYF	TGTGCCAGCAGCCAAGACTACAGCGGCAAAGAGACCCAGTACTTC
TRBJ2-7	few	TRBV9	TRBD2	CASSLGTSGRRDEQYF	TGTGCCAGCAGCCTCGGGACTAGCGGAAGGAGGGACGAGCAGTACTTC
TRBJ2-4	many	TRBV29-1	TRBD2	CSVLSGRVQYF	TGCAGCGTCCTGAGCGGGAGGGTCCAGTACTTC
TRBJ2-5	.	TRBV18	TRBD1	CASSPEAQGVQETQYF	TGTGCCAGCTCACCAGAGGCGCAGGGGGTACAAGAGACCCAGTACTTC
TRBJ1-1	few	TRBV6-5	.	CASRTVLNTEAFF	TGTGCCAGCCGGACGGTCCTTAACACTGAAGCTTTCTTT
TRBJ1-1	.	TRBV7-7	.	CTSSPGGANTEAFF	TGTACCAGCAGCCCCGGGGGGGCGAACACTGAAGCTTTCTTT
TRBJ1-4	.	TRBV20-1	.	CSALITGNEKLFF	TGCAGTGCTCTTATAACTGGAAATGAAAAACTGTTTTTT
TRBJ2-2	.	TRBV5-1	TRBD2	CASQIRTSGGELFF	TGCGCCAGCCAAATAAGGACTAGCGGGGGGGAGCTGTTTTTT
TRBJ1-5	.	TRBV27	TRBD1	CASSVDRQGNQPQHF	TGTGCCAGCAGTGTAGATAGACAGGGGAATCAGCCCCAGCATTTT
TRBJ2-7	few	TRBV28	.	CASSLIPINEQYF	TGTGCCAGCAGTTTAATCCCTATCAACGAGCAGTACTTC
TRBJ2-1	few	TRBV3-1	.	CASSQDPDSPRSSYNEQFF	TGTGCCAGCAGCCAAGACCCGGACAGTCCTAGGAGCTCCTACAATGAGCAGTTCTTC
TRBJ2-1	.	TRBV20-1	TRBD2	CSATNPGLAGTSSYNEQFF	TGCAGTGCCACCAACCCGGGACTAGCGGGGACGAGCTCCTACAATGAGCAGTTCTTC
TRBJ1-5	few	TRBV6-5	.	CASSYRDWEPNSNQPQHF	TGTGCCAGCAGTTACCGGGACTGGGAGCCAAATAGCAATCAGCCCCAGCATTTT
TRBJ2-7	many	TRBV6-1	.	CASSDYGYEQYF	TGTGCCAGCAGTGATTACGGCTACGAGCAGTACTTC
TRBJ2-2	.	TRBV28	.	CASSLTGTQTGELVF	TGTGCCAGCAGTTTAACCGGGACCCAGACCGGGGAGCTGGTTTTT
TRBJ1-6	.	TRBV9	.	CASSPDSDSPLHF	TGTGCCAGCAGCCCCGACAGCGATTCACCCCTCCACTTT
TRBJ2-4	few	TRBV7-3	.	CASSPLGGENIQYF	TGTGCCAGCAGCCCGCTGGGGGGCGAAAACATTCAGTACTTC
TRBJ2-7	few	TRBV27	.	CASSLKLSGGEQYF	TGTGCCAGCAGTTTAAAACTTAGCGGCGGCGAGCAGTACTTC
TRBJ2-1	few	TRBV7-9	TRBD2	CASSPTSGKSYNEQFF	TGTGCCAGCAGCCCGACTAGCGGGAAGTCCTACAATGAGCAGTTCTTC
TRBJ2-7	few	TRBV7-2	TRBD2	CASKSPGLAGTYNEQYF	TGTGCCAGCAAATCCCCGGGACTAGCGGGTACCTACAATGAGCAGTACTTC
TRBJ2-3	.	TRBV20-1	TRBD1	CSALPLPGQTSTDTQYF	TGCAGTGCTCTCCCACTTCCGGGACAGACTAGCACAGATACGCAGTATTTT
TRBJ1-2	few	TRBV20-1	.	CSATPTGNYGYTF	TGCAGTGCTACCCCGACAGGAAACTATGGCTACACCTTC
TRBJ2-7	many	TRBV29-1	TRBD2	CSAIRTSFDEQYF	TGCAGCGCGATCCGGACTAGCTTTGACGAGCAGTACTTC
TRBJ1-2	.	TRBV5-4	.	CASKGGQQTNYGYTF	TGTGCCAGCAAGGGAGGGCAGCAAACAAACTATGGCTACACCTTC
TRBJ1-2	.	TRBV4-1	.	CASSQDKGRLGYTF	TGCGCCAGCAGCCAAGATAAAGGCAGGCTAGGCTACACCTTC
TRBJ2-7	few	TRBV12-3/TRBV12-4	TRBD2	CASSIVTSVYEQYF	TGTGCCAGCAGTATAGTGACTAGCGTCTACGAGCAGTACTTC
TRBJ2-1	many	TRBV20-1	TRBD2	CSARARDYPGDEQFF	TGCAGTGCTAGAGCCCGGGACTATCCGGGGGATGAGCAGTTCTTC
TRBJ2-3	.	TRBV7-2	TRBD2	CASSPRGGPTDTQYF	TGTGCCAGCAGCCCGCGGGGGGGCCCGACAGATACGCAGTATTTT
TRBJ1-5	.	TRBV5-6	.	CASMKLGLSNQPQHF	TGTGCCAGCATGAAATTGGGGTTGAGCAATCAGCCCCAGCATTTT
TRBJ1-2	.	TRBV12-3/TRBV12-4	TRBD1	CASSRQGFGYTF	TGTGCCAGCAGTCGACAGGGTTTCGGCTACACCTTC
TRBJ1-1	.	TRBV5-1	.	CASSRNSPTQLNTEAFF	TGCGCCAGCAGCCGAAATAGTCCGACACAGTTGAACACTGAAGCTTTCTTT
TRBJ2-1	many	TRBV7-9	.	CASSGGAIYNEQFF	TGTGCCAGCAGCGGGGGGGCTATCTACAATGAGCAGTTCTTC
TRBJ2-3	many	TRBV29-1	.	CSVDTGFFGDTQYF	TGCAGCGTTGATACAGGGTTTTTCGGGGATACGCAGTATTTT
TRBJ2-1	.	TRBV10-2	.	CASSESNWRNYNEQFF	TGCGCCAGCAGTGAGTCCAACTGGCGGAACTACAATGAGCAGTTCTTC
TRBJ2-3	.	TRBV20-1	.	CSAKGHSGVTDTQYF	TGCAGTGCTAAGGGACATTCGGGGGTCACAGATACGCAGTATTTT
TRBJ2-5	.	TRBV5-5	.	CASKDWETQYF	TGTGCCAGCAAGGACTGGGAGACCCAGTACTTC
TRBJ2-7	.	TRBV12-3/TRBV12-4	TRBD1	CASRTGFYNEQYF	TGTGCCAGCCGGACAGGGTTTTACAATGAGCAGTACTTC
TRBJ2-3	few	TRBV20-1	.	CSARSLAGVSTDTQYF	TGCAGTGCTAGATCCTTGGCGGGCGTTAGCACAGATACGCAGTATTTT
TRBJ2-1	.	TRBV25-1	TRBD2	CASSKSTGRDNEQFF	TGTGCCAGCAGTAAGTCCACGGGGAGGGACAATGAGCAGTTCTTC